This note documents a single T cell receptor (beta chain) sequence. Antigen: not known. In the same sample, other DNA sequences code for this CDR3. This CDR3 has 11 residues. Trimming removed 4 bases from V and 7 bases from J; junction bases left unmatched: 1. Germline CDR1 and CDR2: MNHNY and SVGAGI (reference sequence). Using immunoSEQ multiplex PCR, the repertoire was profiled, and TCRdb retains in-frame clones only, with some absent. The sample consists of 100,000 to 140,000 clones, roughly 87% of them appearing once. This entry is derived from a study of graft-versus-host responses after intestinal transplantation. Looking at the study overall: The whole recipient group had anti-thymocyte globulin induction followed by tacrolimus and steroids for two to three years. Overall study findings and caveats: Circulating GvH clone levels at their peak were associated with HvG declines (early post-transplant).

The chain links TRBV6-6 to TRBJ2-7; 7 positions match TRBD1. The TCR originated in a human donor who was the organ donor for an intestinal transplant. Material: unstimulated CD4+ T cells sorted from spleen or lymph node cells, obtained before transplant. The CDR3 reads CASSLQGEQYF. DNA for the CDR3: TGTGCCAGCAGTTTACAGGGGGAGCAGTACTTC.